Here is one T cell receptor beta chain with its context. No antigen is known for it. No base quality values were provided; no much bigger clone lies one nucleotide off. The sample is drawn from a study of identical twins (dated by TCRdb to the mid-2010s). Notes on the research overall: The study deep-sequenced TCR alpha and beta repertoires from monozygotic twins, unrelated adults of various ages and cord blood to test whether fetal clonotypes persist. Replicate twin experiments were performed at different times using different library preparation protocols to rule out contamination.

The library was produced with 5' RACE. Data came from an Illumina HiSeq 2000. Template switching added a universal primer binding site, and the final cDNA carried a unique molecular identifier that allowed TCR cDNA molecules to be counted accurately. Specific primers in the conserved constant-segment region were used to synthesize first-strand cDNA for the TCR alpha and beta chains. To control for contamination, every cDNA library carried two barcodes: a SMART-Mk sample barcode plus Illumina barcodes. TruSeq adapter sequences along with Illumina sample barcodes were introduced in two successive PCR steps. TCR alpha and beta cDNA libraries were sequenced on the Illumina HiSeq platform with custom primers. Processing in the source paper ran as follows. Unique molecular identifiers were extracted from raw reads with MiGEC, and CDR3 positions were determined with MiXCR. Recombination models were inferred per individual with the repgenHMM and IGoR tools using an EM algorithm. The analysis of shared clonotypes was done with the tcR package in R, with sharing normalized by the product of cloneset sizes. To study raw recombination free of thymic and clonal selection effects, out-of-frame nonproductive sequences were analyzed. TCRdb handled the public reads itself, with Q25 trimming in fastp and clone calling in MiXCR, and kept productive beta chains. Entries that share a CDR3 protein sequence are merged under the most common genes and DNA. The V and J calls follow TCRdb's processing rather than the paper's. Counted in this sample were 1.5 million to 2 million distinct CDR3 sequences; 25% to 35% of them appeared once. Around 0.25% of the sample rests with the top ten.

Only healthy Caucasian donors were included. On the study overall, not on this receptor specifically: Compared with coincidental sharing between unrelated individuals, an excess of low generation-probability sequences was observed among out-of-frame TCR alpha sequences shared between twins. Zero-insertion analyses could be partly confounded by invariant T cells such as MAIT and iNKT, though diverse VJ usage argued against such confounding for most clonotypes. Excess twin sharing in beta out-of-frame sequences was weaker because fewer shared sequences lowered the signal-to-noise ratio. Fewer insertions were carried by abundant cord blood beta clonotypes, a similar but weaker trend appeared in young adult naive repertoires, and no such trend appeared in memory repertoires. Because the same donors could not be followed over many years, conclusions were based on cross-sectional statistical analysis. In monozygotic twins, out-of-frame TCR alpha sharing was systematically underestimated by recombination models, although the models agreed with sharing between unrelated individuals.

This receptor was taken from a newborn girl in good health. Sequenced sample: cord blood.

The DNA sequence is given as TGCAGTGCTAGAACGTGGCTGGACAGGGGGCCGAGGGCTTTCTTT. This gives the protein CSARTWLDRGPRAFF. The V and J genes are TRBV20-1 and TRBJ1-1; 11 central nucleotides agree with TRBD1. At the junction V is shortened by 2 bases and J by 11 bases; bases outside the gene matches: 13. The CDR3 has 15 amino acids, counting the end cysteine and phenylalanine. Only the CDR3 region is kept as DNA, spanning 45 bases read in frame from base 1. CDR1 and CDR2, per the germline V gene (reference sequence), are DFQATT and SNEGSKA.